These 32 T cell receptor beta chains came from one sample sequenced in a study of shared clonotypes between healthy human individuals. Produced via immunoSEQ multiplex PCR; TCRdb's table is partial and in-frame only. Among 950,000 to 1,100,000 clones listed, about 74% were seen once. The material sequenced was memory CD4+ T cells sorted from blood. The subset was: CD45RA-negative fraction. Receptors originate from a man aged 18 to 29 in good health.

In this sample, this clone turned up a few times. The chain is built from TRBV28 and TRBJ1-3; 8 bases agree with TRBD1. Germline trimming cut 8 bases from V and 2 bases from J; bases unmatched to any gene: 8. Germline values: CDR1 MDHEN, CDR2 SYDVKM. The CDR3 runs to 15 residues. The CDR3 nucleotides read TGTGCCAGCTTCGGACAGGGATCCACTGGAAACACCATATATTTT. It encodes CASFGQGSTGNTIYF.

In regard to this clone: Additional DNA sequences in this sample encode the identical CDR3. The CDR3 spells CASSLTDYEQYF. The CDR3 DNA sequence: TGCGCCAGCAGCTTGACTGACTACGAGCAGTACTTC. V usage is TRBV5-1 and J usage is TRBJ2-7; D is undetermined. The CDR3 totals 12 residues. Trimming pared 1 base from V and 3 bases from J, leaving 5 bases between. Germline V CDR1 and CDR2: SGHRS, YFSETQ.

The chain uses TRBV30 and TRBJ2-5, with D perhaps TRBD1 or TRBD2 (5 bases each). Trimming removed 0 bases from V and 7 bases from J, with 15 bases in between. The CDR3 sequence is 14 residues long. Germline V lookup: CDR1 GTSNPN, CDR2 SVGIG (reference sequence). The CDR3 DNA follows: TGTGCCTGGAGTGTCGGGACCCTCCGGGGGACCCAGTACTTC. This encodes CAWSVGTLRGTQYF.

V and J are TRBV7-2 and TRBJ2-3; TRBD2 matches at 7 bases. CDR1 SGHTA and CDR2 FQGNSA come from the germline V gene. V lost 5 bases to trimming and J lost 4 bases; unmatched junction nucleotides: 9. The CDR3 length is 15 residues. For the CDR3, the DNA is TGTGCCAGCAGCCGCCGTGGGGGGGTTTCAGATACGCAGTATTTT. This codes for CASSRRGGVSDTQYF.

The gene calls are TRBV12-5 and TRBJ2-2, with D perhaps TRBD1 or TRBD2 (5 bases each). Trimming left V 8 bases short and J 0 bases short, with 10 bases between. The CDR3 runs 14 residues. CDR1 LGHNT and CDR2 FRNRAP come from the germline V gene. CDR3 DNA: TGTGCTAGTTCGGGGCAGACGAACACCGGGGAGCTGTTTTTT. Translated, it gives CASSGQTNTGELFF.

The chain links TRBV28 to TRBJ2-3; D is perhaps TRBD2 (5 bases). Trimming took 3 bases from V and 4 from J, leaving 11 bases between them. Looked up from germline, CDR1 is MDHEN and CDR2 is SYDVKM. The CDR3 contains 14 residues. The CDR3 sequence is CASSFHGIPDTQYF. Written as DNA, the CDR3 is TGTGCCAGCAGTTTTCACGGGATTCCAGATACGCAGTATTTT.

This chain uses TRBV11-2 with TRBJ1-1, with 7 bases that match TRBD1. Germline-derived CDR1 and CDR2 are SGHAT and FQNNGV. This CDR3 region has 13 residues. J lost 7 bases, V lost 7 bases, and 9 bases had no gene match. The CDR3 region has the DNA TGTGCCAGCACCATCTCAGGGGGGCTTGAAGCTTTCTTT. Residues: CASTISGGLEAFF.

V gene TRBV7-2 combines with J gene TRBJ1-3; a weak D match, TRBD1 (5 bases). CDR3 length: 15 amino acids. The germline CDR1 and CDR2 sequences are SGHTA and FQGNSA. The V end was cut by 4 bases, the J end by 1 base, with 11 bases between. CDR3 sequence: CASSSRDGSGNTIYF. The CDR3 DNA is TGTGCCAGCAGCTCCCGGGACGGATCTGGAAACACCATATATTTT.

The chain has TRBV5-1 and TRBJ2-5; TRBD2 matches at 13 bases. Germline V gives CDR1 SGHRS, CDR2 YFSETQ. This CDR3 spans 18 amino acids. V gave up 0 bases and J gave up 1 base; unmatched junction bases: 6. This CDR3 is CASSLVRGLAGPQETQYF. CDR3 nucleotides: TGCGCCAGCAGCTTGGTGAGGGGACTAGCGGGACCCCAAGAGACCCAGTACTTC.

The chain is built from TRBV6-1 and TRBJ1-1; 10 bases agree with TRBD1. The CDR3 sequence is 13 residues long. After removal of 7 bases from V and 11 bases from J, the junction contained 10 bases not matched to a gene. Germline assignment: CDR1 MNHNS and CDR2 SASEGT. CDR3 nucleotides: TGTGCCAGCACCCCCCGGGGGACAGGGGAGGCTTTCTTT. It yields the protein CASTPRGTGEAFF.

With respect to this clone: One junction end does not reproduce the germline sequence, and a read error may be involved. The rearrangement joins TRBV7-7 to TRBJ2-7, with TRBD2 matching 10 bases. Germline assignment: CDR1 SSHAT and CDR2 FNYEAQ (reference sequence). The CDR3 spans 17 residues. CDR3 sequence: CASSLVPGLAKLYEQYF. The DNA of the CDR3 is TGTGCTAGCAGCTTAGTCCCGGGACTAGCGAAACTTTACGAGCAGTACTTC.

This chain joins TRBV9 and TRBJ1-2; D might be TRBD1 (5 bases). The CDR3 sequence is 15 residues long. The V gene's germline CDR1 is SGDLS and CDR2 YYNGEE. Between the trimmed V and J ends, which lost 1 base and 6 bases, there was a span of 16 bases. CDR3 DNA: TGTGCCAGCAGCGTATTATTGGAGGGGCTGGATGGCTACACCTTC. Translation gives CASSVLLEGLDGYTF.

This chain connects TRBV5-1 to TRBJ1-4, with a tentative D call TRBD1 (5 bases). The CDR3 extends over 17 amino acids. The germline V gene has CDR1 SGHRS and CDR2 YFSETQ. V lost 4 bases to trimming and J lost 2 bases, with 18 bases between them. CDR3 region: CASSPDTAGMTNEKLFF. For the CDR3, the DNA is TGCGCCAGCAGCCCGGACACGGCGGGGATGACTAATGAAAAACTGTTTTTT.

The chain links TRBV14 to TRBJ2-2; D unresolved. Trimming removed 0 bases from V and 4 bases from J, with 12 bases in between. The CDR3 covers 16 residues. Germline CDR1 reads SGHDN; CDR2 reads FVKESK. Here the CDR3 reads CASSQEQQVGTGELFF. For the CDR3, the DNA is TGTGCCAGCAGCCAAGAACAGCAGGTCGGCACCGGGGAGCTGTTTTTT. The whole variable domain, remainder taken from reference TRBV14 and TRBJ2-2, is EAGVTQFPSHSVIEKGQTVTLRCDPISGHDNLYWYRRVMGKEIKFLLHFVKESKQDESGMPNNRFLAERTGGTYSTLKVQPAELEDSGVYFCASSQEQQVGTGELFFGEGSRLTVL.

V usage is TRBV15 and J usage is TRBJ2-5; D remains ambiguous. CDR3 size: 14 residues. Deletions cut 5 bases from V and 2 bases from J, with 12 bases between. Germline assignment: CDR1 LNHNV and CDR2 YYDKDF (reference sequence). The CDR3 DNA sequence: TGTGCCACCAGCTTAACCGGGTCTCAAGAGACCCAGTACTTC. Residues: CATSLTGSQETQYF.

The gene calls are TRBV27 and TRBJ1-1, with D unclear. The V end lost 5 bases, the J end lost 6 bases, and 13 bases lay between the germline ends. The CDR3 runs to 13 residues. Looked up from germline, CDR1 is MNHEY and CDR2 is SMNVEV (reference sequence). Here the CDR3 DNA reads TGTGCCAGCAGTCAGAGTGGCATATCTGAAGCTTTCTTT. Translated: CASSQSGISEAFF.

The CDR3 loop is CRGDSDYGYTF. The DNA of the CDR3 is TGCAGGGGGGACAGTGATTATGGCTACACCTTC. The rearrangement links TRBV29-1 to TRBJ1-2, with TRBD1 matching 7 bases. The CDR3 has 11 amino acids. Germline V gene sequence: CDR1 SQVTM, CDR2 ANQGSEA. Filled out from reference TRBV29-1 and TRBJ1-2, the complete variable domain reads SAVISQKPSRDICQRGTSLTIQCQVDSQVTMMFWYRQQPGQSLTLIATANQGSEATYESGFVIDKFPISRPNLTFSTLTVSNMSPEDSSIYLCRGDSDYGYTFGSGTRLTVV.

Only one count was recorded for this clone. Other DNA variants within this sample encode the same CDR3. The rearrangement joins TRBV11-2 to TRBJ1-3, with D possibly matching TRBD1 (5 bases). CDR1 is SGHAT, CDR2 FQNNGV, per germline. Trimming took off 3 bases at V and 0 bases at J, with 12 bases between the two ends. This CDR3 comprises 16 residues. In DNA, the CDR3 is TGTGCCAGCAGCTTTGGGACGGTCTCCTCTGGAAACACCATATATTTT. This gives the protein CASSFGTVSSGNTIYF.

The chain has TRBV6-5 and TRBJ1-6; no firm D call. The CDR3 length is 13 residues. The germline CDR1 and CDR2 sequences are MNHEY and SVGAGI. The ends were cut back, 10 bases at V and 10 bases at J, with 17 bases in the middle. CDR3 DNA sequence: TGTGCCATTGGGGTGGCAGCAGGATCACCCCTCCACTTT. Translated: CAIGVAAGSPLHF.

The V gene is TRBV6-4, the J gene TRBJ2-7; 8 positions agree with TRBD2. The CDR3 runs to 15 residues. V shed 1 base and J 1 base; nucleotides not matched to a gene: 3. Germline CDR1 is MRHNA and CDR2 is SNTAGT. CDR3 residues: CASSDLRGGSYEQYF. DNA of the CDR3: TGTGCCAGCAGTGACTTGCGCGGGGGGTCCTACGAGCAGTACTTC.

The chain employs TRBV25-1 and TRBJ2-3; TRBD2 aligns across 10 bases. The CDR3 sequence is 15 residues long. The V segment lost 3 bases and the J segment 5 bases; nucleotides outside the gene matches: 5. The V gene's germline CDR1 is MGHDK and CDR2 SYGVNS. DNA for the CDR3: TGTGCCAGCAGTGACTCACGACTAGCGGGAGATACGCAGTATTTT. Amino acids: CASSDSRLAGDTQYF.

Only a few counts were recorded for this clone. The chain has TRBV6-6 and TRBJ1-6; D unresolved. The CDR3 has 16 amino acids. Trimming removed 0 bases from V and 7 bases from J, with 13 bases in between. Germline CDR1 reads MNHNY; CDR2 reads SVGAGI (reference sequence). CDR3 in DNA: TGTGCCAGCAGTTACTCTCCAGACATCTCCAATTCACCCCTCCACTTT. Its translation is CASSYSPDISNSPLHF.

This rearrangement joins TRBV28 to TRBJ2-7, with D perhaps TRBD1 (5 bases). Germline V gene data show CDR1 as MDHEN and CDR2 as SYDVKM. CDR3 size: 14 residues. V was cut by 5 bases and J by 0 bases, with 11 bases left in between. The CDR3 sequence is CASSLHRSSYEQYF. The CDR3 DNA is TGTGCCAGCAGTCTCCACAGGAGCTCCTACGAGCAGTACTTC.

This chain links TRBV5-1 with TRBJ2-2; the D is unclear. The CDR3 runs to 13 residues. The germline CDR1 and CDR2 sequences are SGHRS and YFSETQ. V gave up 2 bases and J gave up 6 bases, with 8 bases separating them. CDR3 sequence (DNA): TGCGCCAGCAGCTTTCGTATGGCCGGGGAGCTGTTTTTT. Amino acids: CASSFRMAGELFF. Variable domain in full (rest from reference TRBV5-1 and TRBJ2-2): KAGVTQTPRYLIKTRGQQVTLSCSPISGHRSVSWYQQTPGQGLQFLFEYFSETQRNKGNFPGRFSGRQFSNSRSEMNVSTLELGDSALYLCASSFRMAGELFFGEGSRLTVL.

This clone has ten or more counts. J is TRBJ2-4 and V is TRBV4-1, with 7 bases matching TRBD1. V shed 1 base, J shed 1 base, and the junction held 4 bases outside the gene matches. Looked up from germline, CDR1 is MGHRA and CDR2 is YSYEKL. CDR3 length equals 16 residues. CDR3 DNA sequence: TGCGCCAGCAGCCAAGTAAACAGGGGTGCCAAAAACATTCAGTACTTC. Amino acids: CASSQVNRGAKNIQYF.

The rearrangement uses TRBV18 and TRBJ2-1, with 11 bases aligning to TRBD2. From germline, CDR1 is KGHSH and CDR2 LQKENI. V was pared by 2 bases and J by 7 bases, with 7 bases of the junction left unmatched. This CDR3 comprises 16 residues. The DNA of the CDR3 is TGTGCCAGCTCACCAATACTCACTAGCGGGAGAAATGAGCAGTTCTTC. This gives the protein CASSPILTSGRNEQFF.

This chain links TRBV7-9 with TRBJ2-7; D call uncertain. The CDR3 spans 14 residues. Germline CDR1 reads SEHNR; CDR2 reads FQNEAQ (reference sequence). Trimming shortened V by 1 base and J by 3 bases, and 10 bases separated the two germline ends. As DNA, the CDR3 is TGTGCCAGCAGCTTAGTTAGCCAAGGCTACGAGCAGTACTTC. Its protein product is CASSLVSQGYEQYF.

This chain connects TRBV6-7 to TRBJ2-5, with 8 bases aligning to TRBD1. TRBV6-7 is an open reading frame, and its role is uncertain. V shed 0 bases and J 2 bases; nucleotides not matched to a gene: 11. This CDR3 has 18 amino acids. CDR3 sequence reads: CASSYSKSRGQGQETQYF. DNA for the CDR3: TGTGCCAGCAGTTACTCGAAAAGTCGCGGACAGGGTCAAGAGACCCAGTACTTC.

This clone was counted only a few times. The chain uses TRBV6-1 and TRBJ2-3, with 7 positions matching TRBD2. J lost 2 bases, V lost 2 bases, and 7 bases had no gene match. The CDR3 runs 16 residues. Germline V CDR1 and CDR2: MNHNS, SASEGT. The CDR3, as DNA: TGTGCCAGCAGTGAATATGGGGGGGGTAACACAGATACGCAGTATTTT. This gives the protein CASSEYGGGNTDTQYF.

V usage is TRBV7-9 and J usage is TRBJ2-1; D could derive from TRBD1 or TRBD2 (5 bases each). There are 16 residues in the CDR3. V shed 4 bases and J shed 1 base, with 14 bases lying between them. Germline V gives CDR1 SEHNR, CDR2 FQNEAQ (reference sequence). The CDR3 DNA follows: TGTGCCAGCAGCTGGGCAGGGACCCTATCCTACAATGAGCAGTTCTTC. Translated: CASSWAGTLSYNEQFF.

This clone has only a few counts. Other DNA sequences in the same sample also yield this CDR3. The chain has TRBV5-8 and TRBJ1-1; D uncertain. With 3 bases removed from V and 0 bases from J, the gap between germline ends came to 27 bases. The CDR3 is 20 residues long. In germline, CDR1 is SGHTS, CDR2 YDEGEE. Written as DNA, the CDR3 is TGTGCCAGCAGCTCGAACCTCTGGACCGCTCTTAATTCCATGAACACTGAAGCTTTCTTT. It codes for CASSSNLWTALNSMNTEAFF.

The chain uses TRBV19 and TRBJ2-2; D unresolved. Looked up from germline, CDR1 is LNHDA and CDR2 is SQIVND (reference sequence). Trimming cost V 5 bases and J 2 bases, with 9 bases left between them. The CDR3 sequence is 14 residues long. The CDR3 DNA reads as TGTGCCAGTAGTGTCGGTCCAAACACCGGGGAGCTGTTTTTT. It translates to CASSVGPNTGELFF.